The 9 T cell receptor beta chains in this list originate from one sample, sequenced in a study of T cells in Graves' hyperthyroidism and ophthalmopathy. Using RNA transcripts as the source, TCR beta CDR3 regions were amplified. The HTBI primer set was used in a first-round RT-PCR of the TCR CDR3. MiXCR, applied by TCRdb to the multiplex PCR reads, yields one record per CDR3 protein. The table includes about 640,000 distinct CDR3 sequences, more than 20% detected once. Sequencing was performed on blood. These receptor sequences come from a man younger than 40 with Graves' ophthalmopathy.

This clonotype was seen many times. The chain carries TRBV12-3 or TRBV12-4 and TRBJ2-7; 10 nucleotides agree with TRBD1. There are 14 residues in the CDR3. Trimming cost V 6 bases and J 4 bases; bases outside gene matches: 6. CDR3: CASRGTGATYEQYF. The CDR3 DNA reads as TGTGCCAGCAGAGGGACAGGGGCAACTTACGAGCAGTACTTC.

Notes on this clonotype: Germline is not matched at one junction end, which may reflect a read error. V usage is TRBV12-3 or TRBV12-4 and J usage is TRBJ1-5; D not resolved. The CDR3 is 12 residues long. The DNA of the CDR3 is TGTGTCAGCAGCCCCGTTAGTCAGCCCCAGCATTTT. This translates into CVSSPVSQPQHF.

V and J are TRBV28 and TRBJ2-1, with 11 bases that match TRBD1. V was pared by 8 bases and J by 7 bases, with 7 bases of the junction left unmatched. CDR3 size: 14 residues. Germline lookup yields CDR1 MDHEN and CDR2 SYDVKM. The CDR3 DNA sequence: TGTGCCAGCCTCCGGGACAGGGGGACGAATGAGCAGTTCTTC. It translates to CASLRDRGTNEQFF.

This clonotype was seen repeatedly, ten times or more. V usage is TRBV7-2 and J usage is TRBJ1-2; no reliable D call. Trimming removed 5 bases at V and 4 bases at J, with 8 bases between. This CDR3 region has 12 residues. Germline V CDR1 and CDR2: SGHTA, FQGNSA. The CDR3 DNA reads as TGTGCCAGCAGCGCGTACAGCTATGGCTACACCTTC. Its protein product is CASSAYSYGYTF.

CDR3 residues: CASSYRTGSSTGELFF. CDR3 bases: TGTGCCAGCAGTTACAGGACAGGGAGTAGCACCGGGGAGCTGTTTTTT. The V call is TRBV6-9, the J call TRBJ2-2; 8 bases line up with TRBD1. The trim removed 3 bases at V and 4 bases at J, leaving 7 bases unmatched. Germline V gives CDR1 MNHGY, CDR2 SVAAGI. CDR3 length: 16 amino acids.

This clonotype has a handful of counts. The junction departs from the called germline gene at one end, perhaps through a read error. The genes are TRBV4-3 and TRBJ1-5; the D gene is possibly TRBD1 (5 bases). Per germline, CDR1 LGHNA and CDR2 YSLEER. CDR3 size: 15 residues. The CDR3 nucleotides read TGCGCCAGCAACCAAGAGTGGGGGGGAAATCAGCCCCAGCATTTT. Translation gives CASNQEWGGNQPQHF.

This clonotype was observed a handful of times. The chain is built from TRBV6-5 and TRBJ2-1; D gene uncertain. Germline CDR1 is MNHEY and CDR2 is SVGAGI. This CDR3 is 15 amino acids long. The V end was cut by 2 bases, the J end by 0 bases, with 8 bases between. Here the CDR3 DNA reads TGTGCCAGCAGTTACAGCCCCAGCTCCTACAATGAGCAGTTCTTC. It encodes CASSYSPSSYNEQFF.

The chain couples TRBV7-8 to TRBJ1-1; no firm D call. The CDR3 extends over 21 amino acids. Germline values: CDR1 SGHVS, CDR2 FQNEAQ. Between the trimmed V and J ends, which lost 2 bases and 0 bases, there was a span of 28 bases. CDR3 sequence: CASSLLAILWRAKNMNTEAFF. CDR3 nucleotides: TGTGCCAGCAGCTTACTCGCTATTTTATGGAGGGCCAAGAACATGAACACTGAAGCTTTCTTT. The full variable domain, its missing parts supplied by reference TRBV7-8 and TRBJ1-1, is GAGVSQSPRYKVAKRGQDVALRCDPISGHVSLFWYQQALGQGPEFLTYFQNEAQLDKSGLPSDRFFAERPEGSVSTLKIQRTQQEDSAVYLCASSLLAILWRAKNMNTEAFFGQGTRLTVV.

The rearrangement links TRBV11-2 to TRBJ2-2, with a possible D match to TRBD1 (5 bases). The germline gives CDR1 SGHAT, CDR2 FQNNGV. The CDR3 runs to 15 residues. Trimming removed 6 bases from V and 1 base from J, with 12 bases in between. The CDR3, as DNA: TGTGCCAGCAGTCTAGGGGCTTTGAACACCGGGGAGCTGTTTTTT. Amino acids: CASSLGALNTGELFF. The full variable domain, its missing parts supplied by reference TRBV11-2 and TRBJ2-2, is EAGVAQSPRYKIIEKRQSVAFWCNPISGHATLYWYQQILGQGPKLLIQFQNNGVVDDSQLPKDRFSAERLKGVDSTLKIQPAKLEDSAVYLCASSLGALNTGELFFGEGSRLTVL.